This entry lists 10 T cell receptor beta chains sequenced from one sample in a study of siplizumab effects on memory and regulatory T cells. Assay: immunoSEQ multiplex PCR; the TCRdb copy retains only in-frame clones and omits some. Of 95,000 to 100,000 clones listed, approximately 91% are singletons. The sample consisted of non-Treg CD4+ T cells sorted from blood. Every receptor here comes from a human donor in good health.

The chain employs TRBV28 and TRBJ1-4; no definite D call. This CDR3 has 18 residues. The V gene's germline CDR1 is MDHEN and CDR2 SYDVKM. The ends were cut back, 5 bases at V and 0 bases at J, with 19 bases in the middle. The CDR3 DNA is TGTGCCAGCAGTCCAGATTTTAGCCCACGAGCAACTAATGAAAAACTGTTTTTT. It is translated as CASSPDFSPRATNEKLFF.

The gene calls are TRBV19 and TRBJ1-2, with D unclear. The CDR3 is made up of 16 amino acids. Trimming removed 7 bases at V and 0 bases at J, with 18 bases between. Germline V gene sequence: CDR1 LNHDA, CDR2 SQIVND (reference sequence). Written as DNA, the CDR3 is TGTGCCAGTACCCCTGTAGATTACTCGTCTAACTATGGCTACACCTTC. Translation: CASTPVDYSSNYGYTF.

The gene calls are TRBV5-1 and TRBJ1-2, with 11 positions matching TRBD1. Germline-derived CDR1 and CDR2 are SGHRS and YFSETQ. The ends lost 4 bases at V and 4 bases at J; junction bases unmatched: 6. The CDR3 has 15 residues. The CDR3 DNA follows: TGCGCCAGCAGCCCCGGACAGGGGGCCGGCTATGGCTACACCTTC. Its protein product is CASSPGQGAGYGYTF.

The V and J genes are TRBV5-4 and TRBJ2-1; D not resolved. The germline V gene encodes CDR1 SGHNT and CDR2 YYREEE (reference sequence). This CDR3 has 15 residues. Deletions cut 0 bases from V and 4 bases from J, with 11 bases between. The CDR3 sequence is CASSLELVDYNEQFF. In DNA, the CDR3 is TGTGCCAGCAGCTTGGAGCTAGTAGATTACAATGAGCAGTTCTTC.

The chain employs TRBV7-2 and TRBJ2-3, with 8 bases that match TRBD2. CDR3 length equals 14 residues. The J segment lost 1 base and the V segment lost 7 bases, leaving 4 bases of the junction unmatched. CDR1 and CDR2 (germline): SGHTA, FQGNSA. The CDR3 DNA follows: TGTGCCAGCACCCTTAGCGGGGGCACAGATACGCAGTATTTT. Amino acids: CASTLSGGTDTQYF. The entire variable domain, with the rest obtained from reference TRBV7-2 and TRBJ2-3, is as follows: GAGVSQSPSNKVTEKGKDVELRCDPISGHTALYWYRQSLGQGLEFLIYFQGNSAPDKSGLPSDRFSAERTGGSVSTLTIQRTQQEDSAVYLCASTLSGGTDTQYFGPGTRLTVL.

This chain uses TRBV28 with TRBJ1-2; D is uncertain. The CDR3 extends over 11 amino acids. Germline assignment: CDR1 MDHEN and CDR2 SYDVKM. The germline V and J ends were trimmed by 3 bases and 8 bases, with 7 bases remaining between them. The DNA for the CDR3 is TGTGCCAGCAGTTTTTCGCTAGGCTACACCTTC. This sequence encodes CASSFSLGYTF.

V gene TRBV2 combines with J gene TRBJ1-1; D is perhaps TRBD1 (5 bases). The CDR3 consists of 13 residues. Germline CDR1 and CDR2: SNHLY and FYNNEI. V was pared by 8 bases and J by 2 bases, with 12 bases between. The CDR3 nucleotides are TGTGCCAGCCTCCGGGACGCTAACACTGAAGCTTTCTTT. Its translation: CASLRDANTEAFF.

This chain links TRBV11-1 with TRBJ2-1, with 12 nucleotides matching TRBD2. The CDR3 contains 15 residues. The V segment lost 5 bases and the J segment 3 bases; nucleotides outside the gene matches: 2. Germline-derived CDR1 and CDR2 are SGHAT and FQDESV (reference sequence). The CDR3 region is CASSPGLAGYNEQFF. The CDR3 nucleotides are TGTGCCAGCAGCCCGGGACTAGCGGGCTACAATGAGCAGTTCTTC.

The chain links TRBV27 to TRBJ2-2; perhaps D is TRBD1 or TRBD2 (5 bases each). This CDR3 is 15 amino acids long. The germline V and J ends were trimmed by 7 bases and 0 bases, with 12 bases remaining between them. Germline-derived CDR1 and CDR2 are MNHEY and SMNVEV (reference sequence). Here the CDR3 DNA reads TGTGCCAGCAAACCGGGACGATCGAACACCGGGGAGCTGTTTTTT. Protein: CASKPGRSNTGELFF.

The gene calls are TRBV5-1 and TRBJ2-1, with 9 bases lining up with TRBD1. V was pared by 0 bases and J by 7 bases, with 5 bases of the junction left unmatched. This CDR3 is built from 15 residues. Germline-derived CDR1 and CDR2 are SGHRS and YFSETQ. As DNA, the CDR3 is TGCGCCAGCAGCTTGGTGGTGACAGGGGGGAATGAGCAGTTCTTC. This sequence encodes CASSLVVTGGNEQFF.